Given below is one TCR beta chain in context. Its antigen is still unknown. This CDR3 is built from 15 residues. CDR1 is MNHEY and CDR2 is SMNVEV in the germline V gene (reference sequence). The V gene end was trimmed by 2 bases and the J gene end by 1 base; junction bases not matched to a gene: 2. Some clones are missing from TCRdb's copy, which holds only in-frame ones; the method was immunoSEQ multiplex PCR. The repertoire holds 56,000 or so clones, with 93% as singletons. This record belongs to a study of cytomegalovirus exposure and HLA in healthy donors. The wider study: The 120 or so validation repertoires used the same platform as the roughly 700 first-cohort repertoires (as reported by a later analysis).

Points from the study as a whole: In the approximately 120 validation repertoires, a later analysis found that first-cohort TCR clusters tended to co-occur. For cytomegalovirus status, the classifier reportedly gave diagnoses with high specificity and sensitivity. Cytomegalovirus association was assigned to approximately 180 TCR beta chains.

The receptor was isolated from a woman between 18 and 29 years old in good health and CMV-seropositive. The chain carries TRBV27 and TRBJ2-4, with 7 bases aligning to TRBD1. Material: PBMCs. The CDR3, as DNA: TGTGCCAGCAGTTTAGAGGGGGCGGCCAAAAACATTCAGTACTTC. This encodes CASSLEGAAKNIQYF.